This T cell receptor beta chain was profiled in a study of CD8 T cells in Susac syndrome. Germline V lookup: CDR1 MDHEN, CDR2 SYDVKM. The CDR3 consists of 16 residues. V lost 7 bases and J lost 5, with 21 bases in between. An input of about 0.5 to 1 ug of RNA was subjected to reverse transcription using random hexamers. TCRdb reprocessed the immunoSEQ multiplex PCR reads via MiXCR and lists one record per CDR3 protein. This sample has roughly 200,000 distinct CDR3 sequences, with more than 90% found just once. Sequencing of TCR beta was carried out in blood CD8+ and CD4+ T cells. Relapsing-remitting disease, either stable or active, was present in the multiple sclerosis controls, who were treatment-naive patients.

The receptor comes from a human donor with multiple sclerosis. Material for sequencing was CD4+ T cells from PBMCs. This chain uses TRBV28 with TRBJ2-1; D tentatively reads TRBD1 or TRBD2 (5 bases each). CDR3 residues: CASTMLRGPPHNEQFF. The DNA for the CDR3 is TGTGCCAGCACCATGCTCCGGGGACCTCCTCACAATGAGCAGTTCTTC.